What follows are 28 T cell receptor beta chains derived from one specimen sequenced in a study of early T cells in non-severe SARS-CoV-2 infection. TCRdb independently ran MiXCR on the 5' RACE reads; one entry per CDR3 protein. The repertoire has 25,000 to 30,000 distinct CDR3 sequences, around 5% of them found once; the top ten carry approximately 2.4%. The sample taken for sequencing was whole blood. The receptors stem from an adult who was a healthcare worker with PCR-confirmed SARS-CoV-2 infection or an uninfected control (not recorded which).

This clonotype occurred a few times. The chain is built from TRBV30 and TRBJ1-5; a possible D gene is TRBD1 (6 bases). This CDR3 has 14 amino acids. Germline V gene lookup returns CDR1 GTSNPN and CDR2 SVGIG (reference sequence). V was pared by 2 bases and J by 6 bases, with 14 bases between. In nucleotides, the CDR3 is TGTGCCTGGAGTACAGGGTCCCCAACTCAGCCCCAGCATTTT. This codes for CAWSTGSPTQPQHF.

In its sample, this clonotype was seen a few times. V and J are TRBV12-3 or TRBV12-4 and TRBJ1-5; D might be TRBD1 (5 bases). V dropped 3 bases and J dropped 6 bases, with 12 bases sitting between them. The CDR3 has 14 residues. The CDR3 loop reads CASSLGQGSQPQHF. The CDR3 DNA reads TGTGCCAGCAGTTTGGGGCAGGGTAGTCAGCCCCAGCATTTT.

This clonotype was counted at least ten times. The rearrangement joins TRBV29-1 to TRBJ1-2; tentatively, D is TRBD1 (6 bases). Germline V gene data show CDR1 as SQVTM and CDR2 as ANQGSEA. The ends were cut back, 4 bases at V and 6 bases at J, with 15 bases in the middle. CDR3 size: 13 residues. The CDR3 is CSVASPQGDGYTF. CDR3 in DNA: TGCAGCGTTGCCTCCCCACAGGGTGATGGCTACACCTTC.

This clonotype was found a few times. The chain employs TRBV6-1 and TRBJ1-1; maybe TRBD1 (5 bases). CDR3 size: 16 residues. The V end lost 7 bases, the J end lost 0 bases, and 18 bases lay between the germline ends. Germline lookup yields CDR1 MNHNS and CDR2 SASEGT. The CDR3 reads CASTVGAADMNTEAFF. The CDR3, as DNA: TGTGCCAGCACGGTTGGGGCAGCCGACATGAACACTGAAGCTTTCTTT.

This clonotype turned up a few times. V is TRBV12-3 or TRBV12-4 and J is TRBJ2-2; TRBD1 is a possible D gene (6 bases). The CDR3 contains 15 residues. Between the trimmed V and J ends, which lost 3 bases and 3 bases, there was a span of 11 bases. The CDR3, as DNA: TGTGCCAGCAGTTTTGGCAGGGGTGACACCGGGGAGCTGTTTTTT. Its translation is CASSFGRGDTGELFF.

This clonotype showed up many times. This chain connects TRBV5-1 to TRBJ2-3, with TRBD1 matching over 7 bases. This CDR3 spans 18 amino acids. With V trimmed by 0 bases and J by 4 bases, 14 bases remained unmatched. Germline V gene sequence: CDR1 SGHRS, CDR2 YFSETQ. The CDR3 DNA sequence: TGCGCCAGCAGCTTGGCCGTAGCGCACAGGGGCGCCGCAGATACGCAGTATTTT. Translation gives CASSLAVAHRGAADTQYF.

This clonotype was seen more than once but under ten times. The chain carries TRBV12-3 or TRBV12-4 and TRBJ2-5; D is uncertain. Between the trimmed V and J ends, which lost 3 bases and 1 base, there was a span of 9 bases. The CDR3 sequence is 14 residues long. The CDR3 sequence: CASSFGRLQETQYF. Here the CDR3 DNA reads TGTGCCAGCAGTTTCGGACGGCTCCAAGAGACCCAGTACTTC.

This clonotype was seen at least ten times. This chain connects TRBV20-1 to TRBJ2-1; 10 bases agree with TRBD2. Germline-derived CDR1 and CDR2 are DFQATT and SNEGSKA (reference sequence). CDR3 length equals 13 residues. V was clipped by 6 bases and J by 4 bases; unmatched bases: 3. The CDR3 DNA follows: TGCAGTGCACGGACTAGCGGTTACAATGAGCAGTTCTTC. Translated, it gives CSARTSGYNEQFF.

This clonotype was seen at least ten times. The gene calls are TRBV11-2 and TRBJ2-2; D not certain. V lost 2 bases to trimming and J lost 7 bases, with 11 bases between them. The CDR3 covers 14 residues. Per the germline V gene, CDR1 is SGHAT and CDR2 is FQNNGV. For the CDR3, the DNA is TGTGCCAGCAGCTTAAATCCAGCGCGCGGGGAGCTGTTTTTT. As protein: CASSLNPARGELFF.

This clonotype showed up just a few times. V usage is TRBV3-1 and J usage is TRBJ2-1; D remains unclear. Trimming pared 1 base from V and 1 base from J, leaving 14 bases between. Germline CDR1 is LGHDT and CDR2 is YNNKEL (reference sequence). The CDR3 has 17 residues. The CDR3 loop is CASSQAFGGLSYNEQFF. The CDR3 DNA follows: TGTGCCAGCAGCCAAGCATTCGGCGGCTTGTCCTACAATGAGCAGTTCTTC.

The rearrangement uses TRBV12-3 or TRBV12-4 and TRBJ2-5; D tentatively fits TRBD1 or TRBD2 (5 bases each). V lost 7 bases to trimming and J lost 4 bases, with 10 bases between them. CDR3 size: 12 residues. In DNA form, the CDR3 reads TGTGCCAGCACCTATGGGGGAGAGACCCAGTACTTC. Translated: CASTYGGETQYF.

The V and J genes are TRBV11-2 and TRBJ2-1; D gene ambiguous. The CDR3 covers 12 residues. V was cut by 9 bases and J by 7 bases, with 13 bases left in between. Germline CDR1 and CDR2: SGHAT and FQNNGV. CDR3 amino acids: CASENKFNEQFF. The DNA for the CDR3 is TGTGCCAGTGAGAACAAATTTAATGAGCAGTTCTTC.

This clonotype was counted only a few times. V is TRBV15 and J is TRBJ1-4; perhaps TRBD1 as D (5 bases). CDR1 is LNHNV, CDR2 YYDKDF, per germline (reference sequence). V shed 1 base and J shed 13 bases, with 13 bases lying between them. The CDR3 extends over 13 amino acids. The CDR3 is CATSRGGPGPLFF. As DNA, the CDR3 is TGTGCCACCAGCAGAGGAGGTCCAGGGCCACTGTTTTTT.

The chain is built from TRBV20-1 and TRBJ2-5, with 7 bases aligning to TRBD1. Germline V gene sequence: CDR1 DFQATT, CDR2 SNEGSKA (reference sequence). The CDR3 covers 13 residues. The trim removed 6 bases at V and 1 base at J, leaving 5 bases unmatched. The CDR3 loop is CSAIDRAQETQYF. CDR3 bases: TGCAGTGCCATTGACAGGGCCCAAGAGACCCAGTACTTC.

This clonotype was observed a few times. The J gene is TRBJ1-2, the V gene TRBV7-2, with D unclear. The germline gives CDR1 SGHTA, CDR2 FQGNSA. V was cut by 0 bases and J by 0 bases, with 5 bases left in between. The CDR3 runs to 14 residues. The DNA of the CDR3 is TGTGCCAGCAGCTTAGCCCCAACTAACTATGGCTACACCTTC. Amino acid sequence: CASSLAPTNYGYTF.

In its sample, this clonotype was seen many times. V usage is TRBV19 and J usage is TRBJ1-2; perhaps TRBD1 as D (5 bases). The CDR3 is 12 amino acids. In germline, CDR1 is LNHDA, CDR2 SQIVND (reference sequence). The V gene lost 4 bases and the J gene lost 4 bases, with 7 bases spanning the gap. CDR3 region: CASSTTGYGYTF. The DNA for the CDR3 is TGTGCCAGTAGTACCACAGGCTATGGCTACACCTTC.

The rearrangement links TRBV11-2 to TRBJ2-6; 8 bases agree with TRBD1. Germline CDR1 SGHAT, CDR2 FQNNGV. The CDR3 sequence is 18 residues long. V was pared by 5 bases and J by 2 bases, with 11 bases of the junction left unmatched. The CDR3 nucleotides read TGTGCCAGCAGCCGCTTACCCTCAGGGGGCGCTGGGGCCAACGTCCTGACTTTC. Translating gives CASSRLPSGGAGANVLTF. The full variable domain, rest sourced from reference TRBV11-2 and TRBJ2-6, is EAGVAQSPRYKIIEKRQSVAFWCNPISGHATLYWYQQILGQGPKLLIQFQNNGVVDDSQLPKDRFSAERLKGVDSTLKIQPAKLEDSAVYLCASSRLPSGGAGANVLTFGAGSRLTVL.

The table lists this clonotype with many counts. In nucleotides, the CDR3 is TGCGCCAGCACCCTGGGGGGGCCTACTGAAGCTTTCTTT. As protein: CASTLGGPTEAFF. This sequence joins TRBV5-1 and TRBJ1-1; maybe TRBD1 (6 bases). The CDR3 contains 13 residues. Germline CDR1 reads SGHRS; CDR2 reads YFSETQ. V was clipped by 6 bases and J by 5 bases, with 14 bases between them.

In its sample, this clonotype was seen a few times. CDR3 amino acids: CASNKDNTGELFF. Here the CDR3 DNA reads TGTGCCAGCAACAAGGACAACACCGGGGAGCTGTTTTTT. The chain joins TRBV2 to TRBJ2-2; D unresolved. The germline CDR1 and CDR2 sequences are SNHLY and FYNNEI. This CDR3 spans 13 amino acids. V gave up 7 bases and J gave up 2 bases, with 8 bases separating them.

The J gene is TRBJ2-1, the V gene TRBV29-1; 7 bases map to TRBD2. The CDR3 is made up of 10 amino acids. The germline V gene encodes CDR1 SQVTM and CDR2 ANQGSEA. CDR3 in amino acids: CMGGGNEQFF. The CDR3 DNA is TGCATGGGGGGAGGGAATGAGCAGTTCTTC.

This clonotype was seen ten or more times. The chain couples TRBV29-1 to TRBJ1-2; weak D call: TRBD1 (5 bases). Trimming took off 7 bases at V and 7 bases at J, with 16 bases between the two ends. The CDR3 totals 12 residues. Germline V lookup: CDR1 SQVTM, CDR2 ANQGSEA. The CDR3 protein is CSARTSAGGYTF. The CDR3 coding sequence is TGCAGCGCTAGGACATCCGCCGGTGGCTACACCTTC.

The chain carries TRBV6-5 and TRBJ1-4; D is unclear. CDR1 is MNHEY, CDR2 SVGAGI, per germline. Between the trimmed V and J ends, which lost 6 bases and 2 bases, there was a span of 13 bases. This CDR3 has 15 residues. CDR3 amino acids: CASSGSFGTNEKLFF. The CDR3 nucleotides read TGTGCCAGCAGCGGCTCTTTTGGGACTAATGAAAAACTGTTTTTT.

This clonotype was counted ten times or more. The DNA of the CDR3 is TGTGCCAGCAGCTTAGAGCCAGGGACCATGGTCTACTTC. It specifies CASSLEPGTMVYF. The chain uses TRBV11-2 and TRBJ2-5; tentatively, D is TRBD1 or TRBD2 (5 bases each). V was cut by 0 bases and J by 14 bases, with 16 bases left in between. The germline CDR1 and CDR2 sequences are SGHAT and FQNNGV. The CDR3 totals 13 residues.

The chain carries TRBV30 and TRBJ2-2; 7 nucleotides align to TRBD1. This CDR3 has 15 amino acids. In germline, CDR1 is GTSNPN, CDR2 SVGIG (reference sequence). The junction had 6 bases not matched to a gene; V was cut back by 4 bases and J by 1 base. The CDR3 reads CAWTSGTVNTGELFF. The CDR3 DNA follows: TGTGCCTGGACCTCTGGGACAGTGAACACCGGGGAGCTGTTTTTT.

This clonotype showed up many times. J is TRBJ1-1 and V is TRBV18; no definite D call. The CDR3 is 14 amino acids. With 3 bases removed from V and 10 bases from J, the gap between germline ends came to 18 bases. Germline CDR1 and CDR2: KGHSH and LQKENI. CDR3 DNA sequence: TGTGCCAGCTCACCGGGTCGGAACCAAGGTGGAGCTTTCTTT. This gives the protein CASSPGRNQGGAFF.

This clonotype came up a few times. The chain joins TRBV6-1 to TRBJ2-3; 8 bases map to TRBD1. The CDR3 is 14 amino acids. Germline CDR1 MNHNS, CDR2 SASEGT. The V gene end was trimmed by 5 bases and the J gene end by 4 bases; junction bases not matched to a gene: 5. The CDR3 bases are TGTGCCAGCAGTCTAACAGGGGGTTCAGATACGCAGTATTTT. This translates into CASSLTGGSDTQYF.

In this sample, this clonotype turned up many times. The chain combines TRBV11-2 with TRBJ2-3, with D unclear. CDR1 and CDR2 (germline): SGHAT, FQNNGV. V was clipped by 2 bases and J by 0 bases, with 6 bases between them. The CDR3 consists of 14 residues. The CDR3 nucleotides read TGTGCCAGCAGCTTACAAGCTAGCACAGATACGCAGTATTTT. Protein sequence: CASSLQASTDTQYF.

The V and J genes are TRBV9 and TRBJ2-3; no definite D call. Germline-derived CDR1 and CDR2 are SGDLS and YYNGEE. V shed 2 bases and J shed 2 bases, with 12 bases lying between them. CDR3 length equals 15 residues. This chain's CDR3 is CASSVSGGYTDTQYF. The CDR3 region has the DNA TGTGCCAGCAGCGTTTCCGGCGGTTACACAGATACGCAGTATTTT.